A few counts support the clone carrying this T cell receptor (beta chain). The antigen is undetermined. The PBMCs were taken from about 9.7 ml of fresh peripheral blood. This sample was included in a study of T cells in Graves' hyperthyroidism and ophthalmopathy. Study results and limitations: Blood also held most thyroid clonotypes expanded beyond 0.001.

The CDR3 extends over 18 amino acids. The ends lost 3 bases at V and 1 base at J; junction bases unmatched: 11. Germline CDR1 and CDR2: LGHDT and YNNKEL (reference sequence). Researchers took RNA transcripts and amplified the TCR beta CDR3 regions from them. TCR CDR3 underwent first-round RT-PCR with the HTBI primer set. TCRdb reprocessed the multiplex PCR reads with MiXCR, giving one entry per CDR3 protein. Of about 480,000 distinct CDR3 sequences in the sample, under 15% were seen once. The clonotype comes from a woman under 30 with Graves' hyperthyroidism. V is TRBV3-1 and J is TRBJ2-4; TRBD2 matches 8 bases. Sequencing input: blood. CDR3 sequence reads: CASSHLREGLLAKNIQYF. CDR3 DNA sequence: TGTGCCAGCAGCCACCTCCGGGAGGGCCTTCTGGCCAAAAACATTCAGTACTTC. The full variable domain, with the rest looked up from reference TRBV3-1 and TRBJ2-4, is DTAVSQTPKYLVTQMGNDKSIKCEQNLGHDTMYWYKQDSKKFLKIMFSYNNKELIINETVPNRFSPKSPDKAHLNLHINSLELGDSAVYFCASSHLREGLLAKNIQYFGAGTRLSVL.